The following is a TCR beta chain sequence with its context. The sample originates from a study of shared clonotypes between healthy human individuals. Using immunoSEQ multiplex PCR, the repertoire was profiled, and TCRdb retains in-frame clones only, with some absent. The data hold fewer than 130,000 clones, with about 67% observed a single time. Germline V lookup: CDR1 LNHNV, CDR2 YYDKDF (reference sequence). After removal of 1 base from V and 5 bases from J, the junction contained 4 bases not matched to a gene. The CDR3 contains 14 residues. Material for sequencing was memory CD8+ T cells sorted from blood. Subset in this sample: CD45RO+ cells pooled with CCR7-negative TemRA cells. The V call is TRBV15, the J call TRBJ2-5; 7 bases line up with TRBD1. The TCR was taken from a woman aged 30 to 39 in good health. In DNA form, the CDR3 reads TGTGCCACCAGCAGAGGACAGGGAACGGAGACCCAGTACTTC. This gives the protein CATSRGQGTETQYF.